These 23 T cell receptor beta chains came from one sample sequenced in a study of Ad26.COV2.S vaccination and SARS-CoV-2 variants (dated by TCRdb to the early 2020s). Libraries came from the immunoSEQ multiplex PCR assay. TCRdb carries this immuneACCESS record with in-frame sequences only. Its versions omit some clonotypes, under half of them owing to an unresolved V gene in the studies checked, with the rest unexplained. The sample table lists about 370,000 clones, around nine tenths of them with a count of one. The ten top clones hold roughly 3.2% of the sample. The treatment or condition label corresponds to: around 19 received Ad26.COV2.S at low or high dose, single or two shots; several received placebo; per-sample allocation not given. For vaccine and placebo recipients, the sequenced repertoires came from samples collected on day 63 after the first injection. The sequencing here drew on peripheral blood, taken in a trial of Ad26.COV2.S vaccine versus placebo. The receptors were gathered from a person aged 18 to 59 who received the Ad26.COV2.S COVID-19 vaccine or a placebo.

The V gene is TRBV5-1, the J gene TRBJ2-7; 8 nucleotides match TRBD2. Germline V CDR1 and CDR2: SGHRS, YFSETQ. The V segment lost 2 bases and the J segment 4 bases; nucleotides outside the gene matches: 5. The CDR3 covers 14 residues. CDR3 sequence: CASSLGLANYEQYF. The DNA for the CDR3 is TGCGCCAGCAGCTTAGGACTAGCCAATTACGAGCAGTACTTC.

The chain carries TRBV11-1 and TRBJ2-3, with TRBD2 matching 10 bases. CDR1 is SGHAT, CDR2 FQDESV, per germline (reference sequence). This CDR3 is built from 14 residues. V dropped 3 bases and J dropped 6; count of bases not matched to a gene: 3. The CDR3 coding sequence is TGTGCCAGCAGCTTGACTAGCGGGCCCGATACGCAGTATTTT. It yields the protein CASSLTSGPDTQYF.

The table lists this clone with a count of one. The chain is built from TRBV4-2 and TRBJ2-3, with D maybe TRBD2 (6 bases). The germline V gene encodes CDR1 LGHNA and CDR2 YNFKEQ. V lost 1 base to trimming and J lost 7 bases, with 21 bases between them. The CDR3 length is 17 residues. The CDR3 DNA sequence: TGTGCCAGCAGCCAAGCCCACACTAGCATCCGAGGAAATACGCAGTATTTT. Protein sequence: CASSQAHTSIRGNTQYF.

This sequence joins TRBV7-2 and TRBJ2-3; no definite D call. Looked up from germline, CDR1 is SGHTA and CDR2 is FQGNSA. V gave up 4 bases and J gave up 0 bases, with 11 bases separating them. The length of the CDR3 is 15 residues. The CDR3 DNA follows: TGTGCCAGCAGCTACCCTTCGGCGAGCACAGATACGCAGTATTTT. Translated: CASSYPSASTDTQYF.

V gene TRBV30 combines with J gene TRBJ1-6; D gene unclear. The CDR3 has 15 residues. Between the trimmed V and J ends, which lost 0 bases and 12 bases, there was a span of 18 bases. Germline CDR1 and CDR2: GTSNPN and SVGIG (reference sequence). The CDR3 protein is CAWSVSGSPLLPLHF. CDR3 nucleotides: TGTGCCTGGAGTGTAAGTGGTTCACCGCTTTTACCCCTCCACTTT.

This clone was picked up a small number of times. This rearrangement joins TRBV27 to TRBJ1-6, with unresolved D. Germline values: CDR1 MNHEY, CDR2 SMNVEV (reference sequence). The length of the CDR3 is 14 residues. V gave up 0 bases and J gave up 8 bases, with 8 bases separating them. CDR3 residues: CASSLSYLHSPLHF. The CDR3 bases are TGTGCCAGCAGTTTATCGTATCTACATTCACCCCTCCACTTT.

V and J are TRBV30 and TRBJ1-2, with D perhaps TRBD1 (6 bases). CDR3 length equals 12 residues. The germline gives CDR1 GTSNPN, CDR2 SVGIG (reference sequence). V was cut by 0 bases and J by 5 bases, with 7 bases left in between. The CDR3 reads CAWSVGGYGYTF. The CDR3 region has the DNA TGTGCCTGGAGTGTAGGGGGTTATGGCTACACCTTC. Looking up the rest from reference TRBV30 and TRBJ1-2 gives the full variable domain: SQTIHQWPATLVQPVGSPLSLECTVEGTSNPNLYWYRQAAGRGLQLLFYSVGIGQISSEVPQNLSASRPQDRQFILSSKKLLLSDSGFYLCAWSVGGYGYTFGSGTRLTVV.

The rearrangement joins TRBV27 to TRBJ1-1, with D possibly matching TRBD1 (6 bases). Per germline, CDR1 MNHEY and CDR2 SMNVEV (reference sequence). Trimming pared 4 bases from V and 2 bases from J, leaving 17 bases between. The CDR3 loop spans 16 amino acids. The CDR3 loop is CASSSPSRGINTEAFF. CDR3 nucleotides: TGTGCCAGCAGTTCCCCCTCTAGGGGGATTAACACTGAAGCTTTCTTT.

V gene TRBV4-1 combines with J gene TRBJ1-1; maybe TRBD1 (6 bases). The V gene's germline CDR1 is MGHRA and CDR2 YSYEKL. The CDR3 is 16 residues long. V was trimmed by 2 bases and J by 0 bases, leaving 13 bases between them. CDR3 region: CASSQRGGSVNTEAFF. Here the CDR3 DNA reads TGCGCCAGCAGCCAACGGGGGGGCTCTGTGAACACTGAAGCTTTCTTT.

V usage is TRBV6-6 and J usage is TRBJ2-7, with 8 bases lining up with TRBD2. Germline assignment: CDR1 MNHNY and CDR2 SVGAGI (reference sequence). The CDR3 has 16 residues. V was pared by 0 bases and J by 2 bases, with 6 bases of the junction left unmatched. The CDR3 sequence: CASSYSPSGGAYEQYF. Written as DNA, the CDR3 is TGTGCCAGCAGTTACTCGCCTTCCGGGGGGGCCTACGAGCAGTACTTC.

This chain links TRBV6-5 with TRBJ2-1; 9 bases are a match to TRBD2. CDR1 and CDR2 (germline): MNHEY, SVGAGI. With V trimmed by 8 bases and J by 3 bases, 8 bases remained unmatched. The CDR3 is made up of 15 amino acids. CDR3 sequence (DNA): TGTGCCAGCGCCGCTAGCGGGGCGAGCTACAATGAGCAGTTCTTC. It specifies CASAASGASYNEQFF.

J is TRBJ2-5 and V is TRBV4-1; D uncertain. Deletions cut 1 base from V and 1 base from J, with 4 bases between. CDR3 length: 13 residues. The germline gives CDR1 MGHRA, CDR2 YSYEKL. The CDR3 loop is CASSQVTQETQYF. The CDR3 DNA is TGCGCCAGCAGCCAAGTAACCCAAGAGACCCAGTACTTC.

This sequence joins TRBV9 and TRBJ2-2; 9 bases match TRBD1. The CDR3 length is 16 residues. J was trimmed by 6 bases and V by 3 bases; bases with no gene match: 9. CDR1 SGDLS and CDR2 YYNGEE come from the germline V gene. The CDR3 nucleotides read TGTGCCAGCAGCGCAGGACAGGGGAGAGGGCCCGGGGAGCTGTTTTTT. Encoded protein: CASSAGQGRGPGELFF.

This clone was recorded a few times. The gene calls are TRBV24-1 and TRBJ1-5; 8 bases align to TRBD1. The CDR3 contains 15 residues. The ends lost 4 bases at V and 2 bases at J; junction bases unmatched: 3. Germline V lookup: CDR1 KGHDR, CDR2 SFDVKD. The CDR3 DNA follows: TGTGCCACCAGTGACCAGGGACAGGGCAATCAGCCCCAGCATTTT. Amino acid sequence: CATSDQGQGNQPQHF.

The gene calls are TRBV11-2 and TRBJ2-4; maybe TRBD1 (6 bases). Germline V gene sequence: CDR1 SGHAT, CDR2 FQNNGV. The CDR3 has 15 amino acids. V lost 6 bases to trimming and J lost 0 bases, with 12 bases between them. Here the CDR3 reads CASSQNRVAKNIQYF. In DNA, the CDR3 is TGTGCCAGCAGTCAGAACAGGGTAGCCAAAAACATTCAGTACTTC.

The gene calls are TRBV29-1 and TRBJ2-3; 7 nucleotides align to TRBD1. The CDR3 consists of 14 residues. CDR1 and CDR2 (germline): SQVTM, ANQGSEA. CDR3 bases: TGCACCTTTGGACAGGCCCTACCGGCTGATACGCAGTATTTT. It specifies CTFGQALPADTQYF.

The rearrangement joins TRBV10-3 to TRBJ2-2, with 7 positions matching TRBD1. Losses at the gene ends were 9 bases for V and 7 bases for J; bases not matched to a gene: 8. This CDR3 is built from 13 residues. The V gene's germline CDR1 is ENHRY and CDR2 SYGVKD. Written as DNA, the CDR3 is TGTGCCATATGGGACAGTCAGGGCGGGGAGCTGTTTTTT. Translated, it gives CAIWDSQGGELFF.

In its sample, this clone was seen a few times. One end of the junction varies from germline; a read error may be responsible. The chain joins TRBV7-6 to TRBJ1-5; D unclear. This CDR3 spans 14 amino acids. Germline V gene sequence: CDR1 SGHVS, CDR2 FNYEAQ. DNA for the CDR3: TGTGCCAGCAGCCTAGCAAACGGCGGATGGCCCCAGCATTTT. Translating it yields CASSLANGGWPQHF.

This sequence joins TRBV9 and TRBJ2-3; 10 bases line up with TRBD1. The germline V gene encodes CDR1 SGDLS and CDR2 YYNGEE. The CDR3 is 16 residues long. Trimming cost V 3 bases and J 1 base; bases outside gene matches: 5. This CDR3 is CASSETTGGGTDTQYF. CDR3 bases: TGTGCCAGCAGCGAGACGACAGGGGGCGGCACAGATACGCAGTATTTT.

The gene calls are TRBV6-5 and TRBJ2-7; 7 nucleotides agree with TRBD1. The V gene end was trimmed by 6 bases and the J gene end by 6 bases; junction bases not matched to a gene: 8. The CDR3 runs to 13 residues. The V gene's germline CDR1 is MNHEY and CDR2 SVGAGI. Here the CDR3 reads CASSLDRVGEQYF. Written as DNA, the CDR3 is TGTGCCAGCAGCCTAGACAGGGTCGGCGAGCAGTACTTC.

CDR3 bases: TGTGCCAGTACAGGGTTGCGGAATTCACCCCTCCACTTT. This translates into CASTGLRNSPLHF. The chain employs TRBV12-3 or TRBV12-4 and TRBJ1-6, with a weak D call TRBD1 (6 bases). Trimming shortened V by 9 bases and J by 7 bases, and 13 bases separated the two germline ends. The length of the CDR3 is 13 residues.

The V and J genes are TRBV7-2 and TRBJ1-6, with TRBD1 as a possible D gene (6 bases). Germline lookup yields CDR1 SGHTA and CDR2 FQGNSA. The CDR3 is made up of 12 amino acids. Between the trimmed V and J ends, which lost 10 bases and 5 bases, there was a span of 9 bases. The chain's CDR3 is CATNRDNSPLHF. The CDR3 coding sequence is TGTGCCACTAACAGGGATAATTCACCCCTCCACTTT.

This chain's CDR3 is CASSSRTSGGLNEQFF. The CDR3 DNA is TGTGCCAGTAGTTCAAGGACTAGCGGGGGGCTCAATGAGCAGTTCTTC. The chain is built from TRBV19 and TRBJ2-1, with 14 positions matching TRBD2. There are 16 residues in the CDR3. Germline CDR1 LNHDA, CDR2 SQIVND (reference sequence). V trimming: 5 bases; J trimming: 6 bases; junction bases outside the gene matches: 6.